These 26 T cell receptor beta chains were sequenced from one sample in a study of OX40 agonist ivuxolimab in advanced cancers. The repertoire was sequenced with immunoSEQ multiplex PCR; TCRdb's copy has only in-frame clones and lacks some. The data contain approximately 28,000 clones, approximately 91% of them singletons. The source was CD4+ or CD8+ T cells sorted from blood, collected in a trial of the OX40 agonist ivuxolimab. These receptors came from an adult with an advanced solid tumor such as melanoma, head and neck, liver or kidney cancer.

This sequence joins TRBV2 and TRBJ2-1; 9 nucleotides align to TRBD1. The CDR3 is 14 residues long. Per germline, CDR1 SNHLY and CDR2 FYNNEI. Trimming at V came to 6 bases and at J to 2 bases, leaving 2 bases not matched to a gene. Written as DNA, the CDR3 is TGTGCCAGCAGCGGGACAGGGCCCTACAATGAGCAGTTCTTC. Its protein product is CASSGTGPYNEQFF. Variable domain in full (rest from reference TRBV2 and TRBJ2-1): EPEVTQTPSHQVTQMGQEVILRCVPISNHLYFYWYRQILGQKVEFLVSFYNNEISEKSEIFDDQFSVERPDGSNFTLKIRSTKLEDSAMYFCASSGTGPYNEQFFGPGTRLTVL.

The CDR3: CASRAPMGASTGELFF. The CDR3 DNA reads as TGTGCCAGTAGAGCCCCGATGGGGGCGAGCACCGGGGAGCTGTTTTTT. V is TRBV19 and J is TRBJ2-2; D is possibly TRBD1 (6 bases). CDR1 is LNHDA, CDR2 SQIVND, per germline (reference sequence). The V end lost 6 bases, the J end lost 4 bases, and 18 bases lay between the germline ends. This CDR3 has 16 amino acids.

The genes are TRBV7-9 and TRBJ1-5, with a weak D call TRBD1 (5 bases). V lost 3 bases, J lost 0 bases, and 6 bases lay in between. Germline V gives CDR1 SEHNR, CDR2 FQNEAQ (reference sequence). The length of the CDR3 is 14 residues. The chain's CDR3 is CASSFGHSNQPQHF. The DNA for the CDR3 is TGTGCCAGCAGCTTTGGACATAGCAATCAGCCCCAGCATTTT.

The CDR3 spells CASSHRDSTEAFF. Written as DNA, the CDR3 is TGTGCCAGCAGCCACAGGGACAGCACTGAAGCTTTCTTT. This rearrangement joins TRBV27 to TRBJ1-1; 7 nucleotides agree with TRBD1. This CDR3 comprises 13 residues. Trimming took 6 bases from V and 4 from J; bases not matched to a gene: 5. CDR1 is MNHEY, CDR2 SMNVEV, per germline (reference sequence).

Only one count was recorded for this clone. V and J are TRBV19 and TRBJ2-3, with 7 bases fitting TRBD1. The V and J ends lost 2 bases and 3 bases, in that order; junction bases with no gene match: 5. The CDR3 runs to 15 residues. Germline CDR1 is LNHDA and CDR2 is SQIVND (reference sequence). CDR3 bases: TGTGCCAGTAGTATATCGGCAGGGGGTACAGATACGCAGTATTTT. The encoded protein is CASSISAGGTDTQYF. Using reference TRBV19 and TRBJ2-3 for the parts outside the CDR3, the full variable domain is DGGITQSPKYLFRKEGQNVTLSCEQNLNHDAMYWYRQDPGQGLRLIYYSQIVNDFQKGDIAEGYSVSREKKESFPLTVTSAQKNPTAFYLCASSISAGGTDTQYFGPGTRLTVL.

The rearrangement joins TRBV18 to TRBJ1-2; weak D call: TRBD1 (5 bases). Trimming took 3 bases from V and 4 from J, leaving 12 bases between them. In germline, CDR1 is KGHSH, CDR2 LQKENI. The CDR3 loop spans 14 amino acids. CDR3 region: CASSPDRTIYGYTF. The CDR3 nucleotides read TGTGCCAGCTCACCTGACAGAACCATCTATGGCTACACCTTC.

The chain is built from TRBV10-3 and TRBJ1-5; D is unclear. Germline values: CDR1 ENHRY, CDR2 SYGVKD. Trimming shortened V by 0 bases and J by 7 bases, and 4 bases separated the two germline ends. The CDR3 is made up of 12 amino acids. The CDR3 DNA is TGTGCCATCAGTGAGTCCGGACAGCCCCAGCATTTT. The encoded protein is CAISESGQPQHF.

The CDR3 region has the DNA TGTGCCAGCAGCTTAGGGTGGGGCAATCAGCCCCAGCATTTT. Translation: CASSLGWGNQPQHF. The rearrangement joins TRBV7-9 to TRBJ1-5; D not resolved. The germline V gene has CDR1 SEHNR and CDR2 FQNEAQ (reference sequence). V lost 1 base to trimming and J lost 2 bases, with 6 bases between them. The CDR3 loop spans 14 amino acids. Together with reference TRBV7-9 and TRBJ1-5, the CDR3 gives the full variable domain: DTGVSQNPRHKITKRGQNVTFRCDPISEHNRLYWYRQTLGQGPEFLTYFQNEAQLEKSRLLSDRFSAERPKGSFSTLEIQRTEQGDSAMYLCASSLGWGNQPQHFGDGTRLSIL.

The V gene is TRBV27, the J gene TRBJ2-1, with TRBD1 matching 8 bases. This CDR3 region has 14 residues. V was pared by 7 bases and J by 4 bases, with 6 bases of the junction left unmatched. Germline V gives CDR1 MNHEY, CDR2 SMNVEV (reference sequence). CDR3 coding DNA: TGTGCCAGCAAGGACAGGGCATCTTACAATGAGCAGTTCTTC. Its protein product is CASKDRASYNEQFF.

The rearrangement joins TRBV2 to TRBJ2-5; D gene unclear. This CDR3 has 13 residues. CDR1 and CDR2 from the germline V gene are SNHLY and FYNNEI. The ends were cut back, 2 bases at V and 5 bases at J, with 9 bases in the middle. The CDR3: CASSESLRETQYF. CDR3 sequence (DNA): TGTGCCAGCAGTGAATCCCTCAGGGAGACCCAGTACTTC.

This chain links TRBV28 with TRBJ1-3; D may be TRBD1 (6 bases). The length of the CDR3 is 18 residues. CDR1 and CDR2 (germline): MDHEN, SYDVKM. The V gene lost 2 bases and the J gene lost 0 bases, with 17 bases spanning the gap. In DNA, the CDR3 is TGTGCCAGCAGTTTAATTCCCTCCCACAGGGTCTCTGGAAACACCATATATTTT. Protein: CASSLIPSHRVSGNTIYF. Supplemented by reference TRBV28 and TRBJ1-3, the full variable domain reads DVKVTQSSRYLVKRTGEKVFLECVQDMDHENMFWYRQDPGLGLRLIYFSYDVKMKEKGDIPEGYSVSREKKERFSLILESASTNQTSMYLCASSLIPSHRVSGNTIYFGEGSWLTVV.

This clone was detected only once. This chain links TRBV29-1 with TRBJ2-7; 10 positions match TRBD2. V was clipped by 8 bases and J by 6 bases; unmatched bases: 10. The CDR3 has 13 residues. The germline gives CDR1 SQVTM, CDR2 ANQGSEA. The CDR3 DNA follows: TGCAGCTCGAGCGGGGGGGCACTCGGCGAGCAGTACTTC. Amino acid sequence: CSSSGGALGEQYF.

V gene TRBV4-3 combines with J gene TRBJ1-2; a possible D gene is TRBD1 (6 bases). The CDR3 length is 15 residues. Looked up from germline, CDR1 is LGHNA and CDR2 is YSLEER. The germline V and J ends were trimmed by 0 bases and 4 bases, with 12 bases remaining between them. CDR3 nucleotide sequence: TGCGCCAGCAGCCAAGACAGGGGAAGTAGCTATGGCTACACCTTC. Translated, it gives CASSQDRGSSYGYTF.

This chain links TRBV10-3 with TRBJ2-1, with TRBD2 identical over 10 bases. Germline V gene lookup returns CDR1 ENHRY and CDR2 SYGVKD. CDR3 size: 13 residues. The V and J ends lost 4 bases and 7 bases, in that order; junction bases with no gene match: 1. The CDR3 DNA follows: TGTGCCATCAGTGGGACTAGCGGTAATGAGCAGTTCTTC. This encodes CAISGTSGNEQFF.

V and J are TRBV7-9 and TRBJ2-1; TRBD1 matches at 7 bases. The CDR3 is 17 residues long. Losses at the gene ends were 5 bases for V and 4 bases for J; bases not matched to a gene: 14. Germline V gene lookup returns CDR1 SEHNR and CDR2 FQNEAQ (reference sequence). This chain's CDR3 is CASSLFIRTGKYNEQFF. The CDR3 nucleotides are TGTGCCAGCAGCCTTTTTATACGGACAGGAAAATACAATGAGCAGTTCTTC.

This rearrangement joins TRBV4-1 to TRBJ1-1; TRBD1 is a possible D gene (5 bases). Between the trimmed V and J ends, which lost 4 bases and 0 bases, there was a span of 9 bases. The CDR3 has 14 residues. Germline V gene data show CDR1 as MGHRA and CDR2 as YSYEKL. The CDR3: CASSLPTVNTEAFF. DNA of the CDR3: TGCGCCAGCAGCCTTCCGACAGTGAACACTGAAGCTTTCTTT.

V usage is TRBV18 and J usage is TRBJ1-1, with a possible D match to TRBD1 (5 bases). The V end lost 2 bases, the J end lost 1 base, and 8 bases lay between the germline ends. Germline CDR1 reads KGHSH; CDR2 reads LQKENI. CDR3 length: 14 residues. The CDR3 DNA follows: TGTGCCAGCTCACCAGTGGGGCGGAACACTGAAGCTTTCTTT. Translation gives CASSPVGRNTEAFF.

CDR3 sequence reads: CARDNANTGELFF. Written as DNA, the CDR3 is TGTGCCAGGGACAACGCGAACACCGGGGAGCTGTTTTTT. V usage is TRBV7-9 and J usage is TRBJ2-2, with D possibly TRBD1 on 5 matching bases. With 9 bases removed from V and 0 bases from J, the gap between germline ends came to 8 bases. Germline CDR1 SEHNR, CDR2 FQNEAQ (reference sequence). This CDR3 spans 13 amino acids.

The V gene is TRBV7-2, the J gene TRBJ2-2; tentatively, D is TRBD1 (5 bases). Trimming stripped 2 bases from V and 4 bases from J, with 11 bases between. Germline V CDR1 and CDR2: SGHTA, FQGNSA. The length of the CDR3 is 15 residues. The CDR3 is CASSLNWGPTGELFF. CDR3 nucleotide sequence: TGTGCCAGCAGCTTAAATTGGGGCCCCACCGGGGAGCTGTTTTTT.

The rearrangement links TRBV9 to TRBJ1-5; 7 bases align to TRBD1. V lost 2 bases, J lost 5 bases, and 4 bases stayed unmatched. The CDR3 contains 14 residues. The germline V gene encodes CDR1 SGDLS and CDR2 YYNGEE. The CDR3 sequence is CASSVGDSYQPQHF. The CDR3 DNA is TGTGCCAGCAGCGTGGGGGACAGTTATCAGCCCCAGCATTTT.

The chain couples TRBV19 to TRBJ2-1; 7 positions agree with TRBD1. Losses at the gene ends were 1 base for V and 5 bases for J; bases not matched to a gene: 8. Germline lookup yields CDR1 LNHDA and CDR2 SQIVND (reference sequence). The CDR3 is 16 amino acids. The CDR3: CASSIGGRGWNNEQFF. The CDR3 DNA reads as TGTGCCAGTAGTATAGGAGGCAGGGGGTGGAACAATGAGCAGTTCTTC.

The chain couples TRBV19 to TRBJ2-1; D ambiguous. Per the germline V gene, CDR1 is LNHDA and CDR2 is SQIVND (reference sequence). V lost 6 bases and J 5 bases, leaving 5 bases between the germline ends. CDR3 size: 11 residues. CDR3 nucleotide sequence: TGTGCCAGTAGGGTTAACAATGAGCAGTTCTTC. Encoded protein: CASRVNNEQFF.

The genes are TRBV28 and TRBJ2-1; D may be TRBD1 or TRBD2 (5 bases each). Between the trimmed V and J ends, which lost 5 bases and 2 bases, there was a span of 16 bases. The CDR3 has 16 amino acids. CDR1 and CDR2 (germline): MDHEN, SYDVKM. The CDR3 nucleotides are TGTGCCAGCAGTCCACCCGGGAAGACAGCCTACAATGAGCAGTTCTTC. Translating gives CASSPPGKTAYNEQFF.

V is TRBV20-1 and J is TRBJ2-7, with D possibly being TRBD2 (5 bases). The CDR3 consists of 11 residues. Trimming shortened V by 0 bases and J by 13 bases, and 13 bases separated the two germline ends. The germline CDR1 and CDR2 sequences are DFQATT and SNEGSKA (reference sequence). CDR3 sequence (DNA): TGCAGTGCTAGAGATGCGACTGGAGGATACTTC. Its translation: CSARDATGGYF.

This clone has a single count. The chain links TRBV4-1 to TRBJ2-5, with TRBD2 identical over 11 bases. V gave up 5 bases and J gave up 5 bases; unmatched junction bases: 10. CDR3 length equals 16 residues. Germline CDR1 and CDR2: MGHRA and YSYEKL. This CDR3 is CASSSPSGGLLETQYF. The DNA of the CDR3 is TGCGCCAGCAGCTCCCCTAGCGGGGGGCTCCTTGAGACCCAGTACTTC.

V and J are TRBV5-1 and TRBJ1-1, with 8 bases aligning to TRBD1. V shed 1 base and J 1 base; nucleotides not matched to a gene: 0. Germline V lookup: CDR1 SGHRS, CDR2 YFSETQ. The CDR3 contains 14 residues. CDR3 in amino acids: CASSLTGGNTEAFF. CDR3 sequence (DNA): TGCGCCAGCAGCTTGACAGGGGGGAACACTGAAGCTTTCTTT.